This T cell receptor beta chain emerged from a study of blood T cell repertoires in COVID-19. Assay: immunoSEQ multiplex PCR; the TCRdb copy retains only in-frame clones and omits some. Here the sample spans hundreds of thousands of clones, 87% being singletons. The V end lost 6 bases, the J end lost 5 bases, and 10 bases lay between the germline ends. The CDR3 consists of 13 residues. In germline, CDR1 is WSHSY, CDR2 SAAADI. Sample: peripheral blood. This rearrangement joins TRBV10-2 to TRBJ2-2; D gene ambiguous. The sequence derives from a man aged 18 to 29 with active or convalescent COVID-19. As DNA, the CDR3 is TGCGCCAGCAGCCCTATAATTACCGGGGAGCTGTTTTTT. Residues: CASSPIITGELFF.